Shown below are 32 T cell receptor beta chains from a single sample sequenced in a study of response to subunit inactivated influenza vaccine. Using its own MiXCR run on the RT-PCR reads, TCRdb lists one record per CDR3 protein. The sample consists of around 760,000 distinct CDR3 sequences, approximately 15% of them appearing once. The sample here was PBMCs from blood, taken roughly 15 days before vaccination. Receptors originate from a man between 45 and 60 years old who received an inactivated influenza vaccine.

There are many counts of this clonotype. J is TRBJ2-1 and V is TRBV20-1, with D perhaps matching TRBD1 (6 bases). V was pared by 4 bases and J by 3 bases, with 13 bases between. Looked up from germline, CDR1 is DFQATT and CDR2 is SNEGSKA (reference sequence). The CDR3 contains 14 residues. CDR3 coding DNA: TGCAGTGCTAACCGGGACACTTTCTACAATGAGCAGTTCTTC. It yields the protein CSANRDTFYNEQFF.

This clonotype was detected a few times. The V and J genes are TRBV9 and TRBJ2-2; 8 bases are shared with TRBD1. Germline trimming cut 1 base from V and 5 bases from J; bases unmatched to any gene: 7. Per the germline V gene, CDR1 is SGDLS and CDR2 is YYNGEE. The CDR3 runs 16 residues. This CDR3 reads CASSVTFTGGTGELFF. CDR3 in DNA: TGTGCCAGCAGCGTAACTTTTACAGGGGGTACCGGGGAGCTGTTTTTT.

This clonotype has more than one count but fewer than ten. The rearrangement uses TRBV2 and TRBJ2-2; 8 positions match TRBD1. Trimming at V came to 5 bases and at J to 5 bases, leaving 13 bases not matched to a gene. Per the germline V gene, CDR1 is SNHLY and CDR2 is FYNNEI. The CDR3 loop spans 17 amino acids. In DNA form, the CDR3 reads TGTGCCAGCAGTATGCCCGTGGGACAGGCGTCGACCGGGGAGCTGTTTTTT. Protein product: CASSMPVGQASTGELFF.

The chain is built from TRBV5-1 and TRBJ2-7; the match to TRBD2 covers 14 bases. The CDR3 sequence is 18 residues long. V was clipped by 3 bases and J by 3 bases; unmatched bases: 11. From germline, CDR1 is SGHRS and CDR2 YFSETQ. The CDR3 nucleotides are TGCGCCAGCAGCTCAACACCGGGACTAGCGGGGGCAAGCTACGAGCAGTACTTC. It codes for CASSSTPGLAGASYEQYF. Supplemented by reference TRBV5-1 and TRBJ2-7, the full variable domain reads KAGVTQTPRYLIKTRGQQVTLSCSPISGHRSVSWYQQTPGQGLQFLFEYFSETQRNKGNFPGRFSGRQFSNSRSEMNVSTLELGDSALYLCASSSTPGLAGASYEQYFGPGTRLTVT.

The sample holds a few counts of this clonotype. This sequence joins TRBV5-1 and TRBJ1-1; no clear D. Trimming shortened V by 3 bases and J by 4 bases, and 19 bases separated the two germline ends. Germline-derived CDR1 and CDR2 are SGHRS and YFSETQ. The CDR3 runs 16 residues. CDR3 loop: CASSWAPTLEGTEAFF. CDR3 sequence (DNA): TGCGCCAGCAGCTGGGCCCCGACATTGGAAGGCACTGAAGCTTTCTTT.

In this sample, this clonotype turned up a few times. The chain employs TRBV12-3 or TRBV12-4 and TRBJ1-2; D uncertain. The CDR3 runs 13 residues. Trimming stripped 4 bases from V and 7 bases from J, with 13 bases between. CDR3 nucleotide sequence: TGTGCCAGCAGTTCCCGGACCCCCGTTGGCTACACCTTC. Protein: CASSSRTPVGYTF.

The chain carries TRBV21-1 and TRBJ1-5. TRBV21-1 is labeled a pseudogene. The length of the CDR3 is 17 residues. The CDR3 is CASSKNRTKDSNQPQHF. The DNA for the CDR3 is TGTGCCAGCAGCAAAAACAGGACTAAAGATAGCAATCAGCCCCAGCATTTT.

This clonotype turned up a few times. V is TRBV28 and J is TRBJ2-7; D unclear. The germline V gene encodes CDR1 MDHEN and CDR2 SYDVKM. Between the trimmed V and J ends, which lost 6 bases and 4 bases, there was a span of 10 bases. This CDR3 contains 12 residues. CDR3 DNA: TGTGCCAGCAGCAATCCCTGGTACGAGCAGTACTTC. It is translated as CASSNPWYEQYF.

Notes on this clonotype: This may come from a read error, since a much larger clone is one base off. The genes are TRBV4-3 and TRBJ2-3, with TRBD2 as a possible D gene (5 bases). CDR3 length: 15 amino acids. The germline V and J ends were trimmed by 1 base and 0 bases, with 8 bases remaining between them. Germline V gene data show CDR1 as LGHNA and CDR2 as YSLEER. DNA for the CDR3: TGCGCCAGCAGCCAAGGATGGACTAGCACAGATACGCAGTATTTT. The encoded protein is CASSQGWTSTDTQYF.

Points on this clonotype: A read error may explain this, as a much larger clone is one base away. CDR3 in amino acids: CASSHRDGTYEQYF. In DNA form, the CDR3 reads TGTGCCAGCAGCCACCGGGACGGAACCTACGAGCAGTACTTC. The rearrangement joins TRBV6-2 or TRBV6-3 to TRBJ2-7, with D perhaps assigned TRBD1 or TRBD2 (5 bases each). Germline values: CDR1 MNHEY, CDR2 SVGEGT. V lost 6 bases and J lost 2, with 14 bases in between. This CDR3 region has 14 residues.

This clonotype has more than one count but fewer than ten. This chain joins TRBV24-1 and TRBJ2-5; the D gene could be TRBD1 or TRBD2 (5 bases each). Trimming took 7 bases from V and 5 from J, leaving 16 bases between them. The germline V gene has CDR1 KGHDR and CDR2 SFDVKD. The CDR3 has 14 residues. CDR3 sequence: CATSHPQGDETQYF. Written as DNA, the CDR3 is TGTGCCACCAGCCACCCCCAAGGGGACGAGACCCAGTACTTC.

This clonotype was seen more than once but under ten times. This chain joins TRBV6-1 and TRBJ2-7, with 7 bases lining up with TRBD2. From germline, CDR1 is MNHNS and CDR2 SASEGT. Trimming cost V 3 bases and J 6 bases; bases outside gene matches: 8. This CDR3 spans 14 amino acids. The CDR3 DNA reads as TGTGCCAGCAGTGAGAGCGGGGCATCTTTCGAGCAGTACTTC. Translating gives CASSESGASFEQYF.

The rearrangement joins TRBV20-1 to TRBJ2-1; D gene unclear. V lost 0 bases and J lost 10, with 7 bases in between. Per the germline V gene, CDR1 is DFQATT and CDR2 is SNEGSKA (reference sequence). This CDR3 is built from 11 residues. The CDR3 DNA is TGCAGTGCTAGAGATGGGAAAGAGCAGTTCTTC. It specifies CSARDGKEQFF.

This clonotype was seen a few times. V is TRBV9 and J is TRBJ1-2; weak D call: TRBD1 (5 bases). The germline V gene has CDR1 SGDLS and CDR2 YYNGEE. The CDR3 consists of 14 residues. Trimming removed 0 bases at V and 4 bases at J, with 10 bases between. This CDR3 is CASSVGKGTYGYTF. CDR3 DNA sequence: TGTGCCAGCAGCGTAGGAAAGGGGACCTATGGCTACACCTTC.

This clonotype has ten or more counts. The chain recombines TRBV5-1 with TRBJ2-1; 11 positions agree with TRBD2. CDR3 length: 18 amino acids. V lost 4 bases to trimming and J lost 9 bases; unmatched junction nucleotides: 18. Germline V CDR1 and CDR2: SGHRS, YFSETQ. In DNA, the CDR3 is TGCGCCAGCAGCCTCGGTGGCATTAGCGGGAGGGTCCCTGGTGAGCAGTTCTTC. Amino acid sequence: CASSLGGISGRVPGEQFF.

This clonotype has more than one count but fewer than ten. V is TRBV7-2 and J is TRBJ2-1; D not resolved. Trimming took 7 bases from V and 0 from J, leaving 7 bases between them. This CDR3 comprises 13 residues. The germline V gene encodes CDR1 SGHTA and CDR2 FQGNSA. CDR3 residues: CASKLGSYNEQFF. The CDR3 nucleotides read TGTGCCAGCAAACTTGGCTCCTACAATGAGCAGTTCTTC.

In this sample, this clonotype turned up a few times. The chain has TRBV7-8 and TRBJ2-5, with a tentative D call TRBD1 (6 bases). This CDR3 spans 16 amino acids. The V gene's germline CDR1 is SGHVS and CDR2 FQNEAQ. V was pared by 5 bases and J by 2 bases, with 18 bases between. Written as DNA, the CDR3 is TGTGCCAGCAGCCAATACCGGGACACGACACAAGAGACCCAGTACTTC. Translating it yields CASSQYRDTTQETQYF.

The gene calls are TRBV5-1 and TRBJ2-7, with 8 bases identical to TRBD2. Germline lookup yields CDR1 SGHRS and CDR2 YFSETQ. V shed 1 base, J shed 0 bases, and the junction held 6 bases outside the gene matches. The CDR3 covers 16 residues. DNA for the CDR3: TGCGCCAGCAGCTTGTCCGTAGCGGGGAACTCCTACGAGCAGTACTTC. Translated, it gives CASSLSVAGNSYEQYF.

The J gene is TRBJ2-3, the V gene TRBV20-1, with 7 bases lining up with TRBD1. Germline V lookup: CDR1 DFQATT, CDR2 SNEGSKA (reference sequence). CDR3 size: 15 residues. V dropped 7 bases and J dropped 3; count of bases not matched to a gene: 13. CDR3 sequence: CSVPPSRGITDTQYF. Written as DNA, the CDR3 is TGCAGTGTTCCCCCGTCCAGGGGGATAACAGATACGCAGTATTTT.

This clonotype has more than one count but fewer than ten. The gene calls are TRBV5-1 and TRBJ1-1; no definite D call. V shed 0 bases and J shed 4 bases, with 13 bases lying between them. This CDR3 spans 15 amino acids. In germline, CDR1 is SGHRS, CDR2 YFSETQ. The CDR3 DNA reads TGCGCCAGCAGCTTGGAGGGCAGCCGGGGCACTGAAGCTTTCTTT. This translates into CASSLEGSRGTEAFF.

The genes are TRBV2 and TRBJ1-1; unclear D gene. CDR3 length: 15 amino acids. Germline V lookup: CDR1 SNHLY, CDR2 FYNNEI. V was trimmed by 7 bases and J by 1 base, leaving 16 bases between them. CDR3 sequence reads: CASNSPGRTNTEAFF. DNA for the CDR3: TGTGCCAGCAACTCCCCAGGACGGACGAACACTGAAGCTTTCTTT.

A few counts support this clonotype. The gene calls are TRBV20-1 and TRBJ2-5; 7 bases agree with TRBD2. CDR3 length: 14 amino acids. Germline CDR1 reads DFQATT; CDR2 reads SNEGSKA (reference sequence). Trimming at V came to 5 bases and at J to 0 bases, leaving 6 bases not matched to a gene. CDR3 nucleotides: TGCAGTGCTCCACTAGCGCCCTACCAAGAGACCCAGTACTTC. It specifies CSAPLAPYQETQYF.

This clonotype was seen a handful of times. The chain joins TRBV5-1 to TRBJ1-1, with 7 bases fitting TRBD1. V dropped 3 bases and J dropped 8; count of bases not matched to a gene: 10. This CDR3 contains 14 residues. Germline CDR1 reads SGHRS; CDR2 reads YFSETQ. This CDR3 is CASSWTDRPLEAFF. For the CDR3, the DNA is TGCGCCAGCAGCTGGACGGACAGGCCGCTAGAAGCTTTCTTT.

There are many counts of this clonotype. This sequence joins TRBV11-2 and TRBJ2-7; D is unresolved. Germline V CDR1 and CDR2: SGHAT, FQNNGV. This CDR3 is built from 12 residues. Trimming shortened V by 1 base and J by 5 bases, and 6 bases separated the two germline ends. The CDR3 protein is CASSLVSDEQYF. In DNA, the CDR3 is TGTGCCAGCAGCTTAGTATCGGACGAGCAGTACTTC.

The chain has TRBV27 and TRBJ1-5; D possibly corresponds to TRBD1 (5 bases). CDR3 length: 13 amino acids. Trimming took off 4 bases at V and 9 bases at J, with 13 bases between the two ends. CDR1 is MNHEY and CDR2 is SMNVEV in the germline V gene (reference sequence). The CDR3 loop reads CASSSGQPGPQHF. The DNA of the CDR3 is TGTGCCAGCAGTTCCGGACAACCTGGGCCCCAGCATTTT.

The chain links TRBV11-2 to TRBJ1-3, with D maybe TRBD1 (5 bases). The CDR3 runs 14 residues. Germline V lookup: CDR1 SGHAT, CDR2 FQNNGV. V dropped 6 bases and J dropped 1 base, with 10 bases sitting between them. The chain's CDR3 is CASSQGVSGNTIYF. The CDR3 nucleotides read TGTGCCAGCAGTCAAGGGGTGTCTGGAAACACCATATATTTT.

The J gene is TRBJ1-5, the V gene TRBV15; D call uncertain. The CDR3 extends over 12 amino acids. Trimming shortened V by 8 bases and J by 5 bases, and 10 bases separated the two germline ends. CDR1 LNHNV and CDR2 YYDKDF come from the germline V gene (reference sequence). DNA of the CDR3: TGTGCCACCCAGTCAGATGATCAGCCCCAGCATTTT. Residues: CATQSDDQPQHF.

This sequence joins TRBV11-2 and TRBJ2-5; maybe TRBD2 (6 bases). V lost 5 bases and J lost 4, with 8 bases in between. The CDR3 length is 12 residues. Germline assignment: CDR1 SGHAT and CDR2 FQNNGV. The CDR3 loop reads CASSRRGETQYF. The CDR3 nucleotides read TGTGCCAGCAGCAGGAGGGGAGAGACCCAGTACTTC.

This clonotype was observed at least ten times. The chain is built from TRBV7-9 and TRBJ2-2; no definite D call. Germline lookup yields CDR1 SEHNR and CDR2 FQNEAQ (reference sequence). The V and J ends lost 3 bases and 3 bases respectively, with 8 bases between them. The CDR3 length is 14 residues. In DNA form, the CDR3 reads TGTGCCAGCAGCTTGTTGGCGGACACCGGGGAGCTGTTTTTT. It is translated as CASSLLADTGELFF. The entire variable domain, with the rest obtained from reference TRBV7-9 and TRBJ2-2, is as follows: DTGVSQNPRHKITKRGQNVTFRCDPISEHNRLYWYRQTLGQGPEFLTYFQNEAQLEKSRLLSDRFSAERPKGSFSTLEIQRTEQGDSAMYLCASSLLADTGELFFGEGSRLTVL.

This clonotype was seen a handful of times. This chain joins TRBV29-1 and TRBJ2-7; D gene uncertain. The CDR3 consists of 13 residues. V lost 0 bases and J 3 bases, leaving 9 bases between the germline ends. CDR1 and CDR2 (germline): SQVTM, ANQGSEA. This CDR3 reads CSVEDGLDYEQYF. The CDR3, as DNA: TGCAGCGTTGAAGACGGGTTGGACTACGAGCAGTACTTC.

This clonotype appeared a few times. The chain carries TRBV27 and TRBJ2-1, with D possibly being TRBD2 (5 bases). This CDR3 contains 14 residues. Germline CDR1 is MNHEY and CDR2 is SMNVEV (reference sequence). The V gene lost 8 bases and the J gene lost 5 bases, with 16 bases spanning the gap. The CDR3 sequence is CASAREPSHNEQFF. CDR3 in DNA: TGTGCCAGCGCGAGGGAGCCCAGCCACAATGAGCAGTTCTTC.

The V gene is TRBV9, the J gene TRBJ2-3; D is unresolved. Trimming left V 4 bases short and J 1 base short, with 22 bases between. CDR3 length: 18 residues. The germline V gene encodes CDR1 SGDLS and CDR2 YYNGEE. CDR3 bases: TGTGCCAGCAGCTTAAGGACCCTTTATCGAGGCGGCACAGATACGCAGTATTTT. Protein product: CASSLRTLYRGGTDTQYF.